Below, one TCR beta chain is given with its context. This sample was included in a study of blood T cell repertoires in COVID-19. Study overall: Samples taken during acute and convalescent COVID-19 were collected in the United States, Italy and Spain.

Using immunoSEQ multiplex PCR, the repertoire was profiled, and TCRdb retains in-frame clones only, with some absent. Of roughly 120,000 clones listed, 70% to 90% are singletons. The germline V gene encodes CDR1 SEHNR and CDR2 FQNEAQ (reference sequence). The CDR3 runs to 13 residues. V was pared by 0 bases and J by 6 bases, with 6 bases between. This chain uses TRBV7-9 with TRBJ1-5, with D perhaps matching TRBD1 (5 bases). The receptor's source is a man aged 35-49 years with acute or convalescent COVID-19. Material: peripheral blood. CDR3 sequence: CASSLAQGQPQHF. CDR3 coding DNA: TGTGCCAGCAGCTTAGCCCAGGGTCAGCCCCAGCATTTT.